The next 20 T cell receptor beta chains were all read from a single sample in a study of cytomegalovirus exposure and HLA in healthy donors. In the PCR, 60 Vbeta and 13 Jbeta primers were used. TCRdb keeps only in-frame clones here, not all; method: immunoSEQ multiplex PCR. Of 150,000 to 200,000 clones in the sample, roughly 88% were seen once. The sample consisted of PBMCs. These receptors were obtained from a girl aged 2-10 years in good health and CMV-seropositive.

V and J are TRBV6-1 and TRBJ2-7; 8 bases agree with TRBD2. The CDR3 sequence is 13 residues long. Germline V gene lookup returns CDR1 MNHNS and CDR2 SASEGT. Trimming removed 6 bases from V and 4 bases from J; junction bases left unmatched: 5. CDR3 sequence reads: CASSSGRGYEQYF. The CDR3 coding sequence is TGTGCCAGCAGCAGCGGGAGAGGTTACGAGCAGTACTTC.

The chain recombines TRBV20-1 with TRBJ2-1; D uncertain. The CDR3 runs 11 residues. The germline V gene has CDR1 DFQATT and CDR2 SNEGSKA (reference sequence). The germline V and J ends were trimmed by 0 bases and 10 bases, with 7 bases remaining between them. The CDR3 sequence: CSARDRVEQFF. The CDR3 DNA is TGCAGTGCTAGAGATCGAGTAGAGCAGTTCTTC.

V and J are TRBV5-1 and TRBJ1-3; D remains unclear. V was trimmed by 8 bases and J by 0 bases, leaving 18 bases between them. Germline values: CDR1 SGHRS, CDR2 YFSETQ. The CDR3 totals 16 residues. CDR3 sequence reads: CARTGITPLSGNTIYF. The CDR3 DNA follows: TGCGCCAGGACCGGGATCACACCACTCTCTGGAAACACCATATATTTT.

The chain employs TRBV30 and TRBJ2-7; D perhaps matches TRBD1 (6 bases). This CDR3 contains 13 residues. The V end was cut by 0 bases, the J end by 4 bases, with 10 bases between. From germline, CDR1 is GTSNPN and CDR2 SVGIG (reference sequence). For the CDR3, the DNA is TGTGCCTGGAGTGTAGGGCAGGGGTACGAGCAGTACTTC. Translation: CAWSVGQGYEQYF.

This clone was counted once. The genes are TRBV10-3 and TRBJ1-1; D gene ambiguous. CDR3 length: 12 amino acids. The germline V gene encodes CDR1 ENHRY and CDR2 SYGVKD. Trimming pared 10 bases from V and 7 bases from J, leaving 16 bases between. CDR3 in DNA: TGTGCCACTACCCGAGATGAGGTTGAAGCTTTCTTT. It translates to CATTRDEVEAFF.

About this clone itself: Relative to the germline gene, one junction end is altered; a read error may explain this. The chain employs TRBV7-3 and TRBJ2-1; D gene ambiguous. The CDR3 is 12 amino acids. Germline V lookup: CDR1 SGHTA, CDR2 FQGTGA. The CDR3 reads CSSSDPSNEQFF. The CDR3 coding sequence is TGTTCCAGCAGCGATCCTAGTAATGAGCAGTTCTTC.

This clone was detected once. CDR3 protein: CASNDFPNEQFF. CDR3 bases: TGTGCCAGTAATGACTTCCCCAATGAGCAGTTCTTC. This chain links TRBV19 with TRBJ2-1, with D unclear. Trimming took off 7 bases at V and 6 bases at J, with 10 bases between the two ends. The length of the CDR3 is 12 residues. Germline V CDR1 and CDR2: LNHDA, SQIVND (reference sequence).

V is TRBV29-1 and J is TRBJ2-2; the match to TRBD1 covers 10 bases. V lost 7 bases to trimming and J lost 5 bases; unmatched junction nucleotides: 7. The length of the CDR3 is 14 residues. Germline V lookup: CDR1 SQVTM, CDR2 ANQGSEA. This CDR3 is CSGGGGQGTGELFF. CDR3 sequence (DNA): TGCAGCGGAGGAGGGGGACAGGGGACCGGGGAGCTGTTTTTT.

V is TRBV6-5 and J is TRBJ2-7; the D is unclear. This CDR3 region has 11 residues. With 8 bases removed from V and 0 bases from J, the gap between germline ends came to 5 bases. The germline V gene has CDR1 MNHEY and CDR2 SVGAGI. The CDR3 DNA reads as TGTGCCAGCCGGAGCTCCTACGAGCAGTACTTC. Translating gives CASRSSYEQYF.

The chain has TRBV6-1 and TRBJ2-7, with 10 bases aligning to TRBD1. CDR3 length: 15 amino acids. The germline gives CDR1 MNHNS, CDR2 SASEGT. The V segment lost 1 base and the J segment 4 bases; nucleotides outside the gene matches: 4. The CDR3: CASSEGTGGFYEQYF. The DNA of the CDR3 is TGTGCCAGCAGTGAAGGGACAGGGGGTTTTTACGAGCAGTACTTC.

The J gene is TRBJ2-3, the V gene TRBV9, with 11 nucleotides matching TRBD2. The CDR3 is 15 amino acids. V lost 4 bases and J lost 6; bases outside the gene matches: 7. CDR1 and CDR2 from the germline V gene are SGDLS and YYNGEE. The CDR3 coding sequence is TGTGCCAGCAGCACTGGACTAGCGGGTACCGATACGCAGTATTTT. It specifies CASSTGLAGTDTQYF.

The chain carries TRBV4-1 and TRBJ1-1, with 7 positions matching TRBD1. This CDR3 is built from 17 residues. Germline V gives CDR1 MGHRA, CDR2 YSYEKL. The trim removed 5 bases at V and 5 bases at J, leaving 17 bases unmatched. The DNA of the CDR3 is TGCGCCAGCAGCGCCCGGGACAGTGTATATCTGGGGACTGAAGCTTTCTTT. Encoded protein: CASSARDSVYLGTEAFF.

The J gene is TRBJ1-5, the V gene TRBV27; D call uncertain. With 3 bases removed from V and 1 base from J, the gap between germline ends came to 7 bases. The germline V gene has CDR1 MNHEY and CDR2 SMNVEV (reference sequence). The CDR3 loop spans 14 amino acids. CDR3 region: CASSFSRSNQPQHF. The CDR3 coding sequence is TGTGCCAGCAGTTTTTCGCGGAGCAATCAGCCCCAGCATTTT.

The CDR3 sequence is CASSSSFPRAAPYEQYF. In DNA form, the CDR3 reads TGTGCCAGCAGTTCCTCGTTCCCCCGAGCCGCTCCCTACGAGCAGTACTTC. V is TRBV27 and J is TRBJ2-7; D is ambiguous. Germline values: CDR1 MNHEY, CDR2 SMNVEV (reference sequence). Trimming shortened V by 4 bases and J by 2 bases, and 21 bases separated the two germline ends. This CDR3 comprises 17 residues.

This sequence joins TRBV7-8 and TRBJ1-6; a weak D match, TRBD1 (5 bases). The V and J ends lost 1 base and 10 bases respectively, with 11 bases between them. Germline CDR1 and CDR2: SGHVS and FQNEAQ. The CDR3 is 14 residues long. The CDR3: CASSLGARGSPLHF. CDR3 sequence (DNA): TGTGCCAGCAGCTTAGGGGCTCGGGGGTCACCCCTCCACTTT.

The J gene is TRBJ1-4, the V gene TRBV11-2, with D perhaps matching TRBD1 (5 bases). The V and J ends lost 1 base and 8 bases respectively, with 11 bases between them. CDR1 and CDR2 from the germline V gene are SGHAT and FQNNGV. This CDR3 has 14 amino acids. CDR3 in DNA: TGTGCCAGCAGCTTAGGAGGGGCGGGGGAAAAACTGTTTTTT. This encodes CASSLGGAGEKLFF.

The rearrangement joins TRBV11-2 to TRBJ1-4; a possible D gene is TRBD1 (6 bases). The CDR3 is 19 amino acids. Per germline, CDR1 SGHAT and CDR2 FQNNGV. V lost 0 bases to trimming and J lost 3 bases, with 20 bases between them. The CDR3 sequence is CASSLEFWQGSTSNEKLFF. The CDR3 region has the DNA TGTGCCAGCAGCTTAGAGTTTTGGCAGGGGAGTACCTCTAATGAAAAACTGTTTTTT.

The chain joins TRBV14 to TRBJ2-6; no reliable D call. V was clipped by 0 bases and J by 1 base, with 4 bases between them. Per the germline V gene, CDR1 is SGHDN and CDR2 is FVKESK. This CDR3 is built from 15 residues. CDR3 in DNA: TGTGCCAGCAGCCAAGATAGATCTGGGGCCAACGTCCTGACTTTC. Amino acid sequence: CASSQDRSGANVLTF.

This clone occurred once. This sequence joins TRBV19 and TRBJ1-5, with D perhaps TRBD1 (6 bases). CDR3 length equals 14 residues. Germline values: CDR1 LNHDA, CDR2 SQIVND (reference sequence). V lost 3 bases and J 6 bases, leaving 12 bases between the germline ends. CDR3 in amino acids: CASSIPTGIQPQHF. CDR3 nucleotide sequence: TGTGCCAGTAGTATTCCTACAGGGATTCAGCCCCAGCATTTT.

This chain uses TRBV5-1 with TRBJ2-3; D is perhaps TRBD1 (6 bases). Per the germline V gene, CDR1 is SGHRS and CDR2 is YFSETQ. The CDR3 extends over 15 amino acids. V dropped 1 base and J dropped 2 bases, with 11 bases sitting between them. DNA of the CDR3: TGCGCCAGCAGCTTGAGGACAGTGAACACAGATACGCAGTATTTT. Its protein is CASSLRTVNTDTQYF.